The next 27 T cell receptor beta chains were all read from a single sample in a study of vaccination effects on CD4 cells after COVID-19. Their antigen targets remain unknown. Repertoires were generated with immunoSEQ multiplex PCR, while TCRdb's copy carries only in-frame clones and drops some. Among approximately 15,000 clones listed, approximately 82% were seen once. Within the ViraFEST assay, antigen-specific CD4+ T cells underwent expansion with viral peptide pools prior to sequencing. Culture lasted approximately 10 days before CD4+ T cell isolation. Material: CD4+ T cells from PBMCs cultured with HCoV-229E spike peptides, obtained before COVID-19 vaccination. The receptors were sampled from a human donor who received a COVID-19 vaccine.

The count of this clone is one. The chain has TRBV6-5 and TRBJ2-3; D unresolved. Germline CDR1 and CDR2: MNHEY and SVGAGI. Trimming cost V 6 bases and J 3 bases, with 7 bases left between them. The CDR3 sequence is 12 residues long. The CDR3 sequence: CASRTATDTQYF. The CDR3 DNA follows: TGTGCCAGCAGAACAGCTACAGATACGCAGTATTTT.

This clone was found a few times. The chain is built from TRBV11-2 and TRBJ1-2; possible D gene TRBD1, 6 bases. V lost 5 bases to trimming and J lost 8 bases, with 15 bases between them. Per germline, CDR1 SGHAT and CDR2 FQNNGV. The CDR3 has 13 amino acids. The CDR3 protein is CASSPQPGGGYTF. Here the CDR3 DNA reads TGTGCCAGCAGCCCTCAACCCGGGGGCGGCTACACCTTC.

The chain recombines TRBV28 with TRBJ1-5; D gene ambiguous. V lost 3 bases and J lost 3, with 6 bases in between. The CDR3 runs to 13 residues. Looked up from germline, CDR1 is MDHEN and CDR2 is SYDVKM. CDR3 nucleotides: TGTGCCAGCAGTTTGGGCTCCAATCAGCCCCAGCATTTT. Translation gives CASSLGSNQPQHF.

The table lists this clone with a few counts. The genes are TRBV6-5 and TRBJ1-1; 7 bases are shared with TRBD1. Germline V gene sequence: CDR1 MNHEY, CDR2 SVGAGI. This CDR3 region has 14 residues. Unmatched junction bases numbered 5, after V lost 6 bases and J lost 1 base. The CDR3 here is CASSTGVGNTEAFF. CDR3 nucleotides: TGTGCCAGCAGCACAGGGGTCGGGAACACTGAAGCTTTCTTT.

A few counts support this clone. The CDR3 loop is CASSYWDRESTEAFF. As DNA, the CDR3 is TGTGCCAGCAGTTACTGGGACAGGGAGTCGACTGAAGCTTTCTTT. The J gene is TRBJ1-1, the V gene TRBV6-5, with TRBD1 identical over 9 bases. The germline CDR1 and CDR2 sequences are MNHEY and SVGAGI. Trimming at V came to 1 base and at J to 5 bases, leaving 5 bases not matched to a gene. The CDR3 contains 15 residues.

This clone was counted only a few times. The genes are TRBV6-6 and TRBJ1-3; 8 bases are shared with TRBD1. From germline, CDR1 is MNHNY and CDR2 SVGAGI (reference sequence). This CDR3 has 15 amino acids. With 7 bases clipped from V and 0 bases from J, the junction kept 5 bases outside the gene matches. CDR3 sequence (DNA): TGTGCCAGCAAAGACAGGGGCCTCTCTGGAAACACCATATATTTT. It is translated as CASKDRGLSGNTIYF.

In this sample, this clone turned up once. The chain carries TRBV29-1 and TRBJ2-1; D remains ambiguous. The CDR3 sequence is 13 residues long. Germline CDR1 and CDR2: SQVTM and ANQGSEA. V was cut by 5 bases and J by 0 bases, with 8 bases left in between. The CDR3: CSVRGSSYNEQFF. The DNA for the CDR3 is TGCAGCGTTAGAGGTAGCTCCTACAATGAGCAGTTCTTC.

The chain has TRBV19 and TRBJ2-2, with 8 positions matching TRBD1. Trimming removed 5 bases from V and 5 bases from J; junction bases left unmatched: 4. Germline assignment: CDR1 LNHDA and CDR2 SQIVND (reference sequence). There are 14 residues in the CDR3. The CDR3 loop reads CASSQWTGTGELFF. As DNA, the CDR3 is TGTGCCAGTAGTCAATGGACAGGGACCGGGGAGCTGTTTTTT.

This sequence joins TRBV10-3 and TRBJ1-2; no definite D call. Between the trimmed V and J ends, which lost 6 bases and 2 bases, there was a span of 4 bases. Per germline, CDR1 ENHRY and CDR2 SYGVKD. The CDR3 sequence is 11 residues long. The CDR3 bases are TGTGCCATCAGCCAGAACTATGGCTACACCTTC. Its translation: CAISQNYGYTF.

In this sample, this clone turned up a few times. This rearrangement joins TRBV19 to TRBJ1-3; no reliable D call. The CDR3 has 14 residues. Germline CDR1 LNHDA, CDR2 SQIVND (reference sequence). Trimming removed 8 bases from V and 0 bases from J, with 11 bases in between. The CDR3 loop is CASERGGSGNTIYF. In nucleotides, the CDR3 is TGTGCCAGTGAAAGAGGTGGCTCTGGAAACACCATATATTTT.

The chain joins TRBV11-2 to TRBJ1-6; no clear D. V was pared by 0 bases and J by 10 bases, with 4 bases between. CDR1 SGHAT and CDR2 FQNNGV come from the germline V gene. The CDR3 loop spans 12 amino acids. DNA for the CDR3: TGTGCCAGCAGCTTAGAATACTCACCCCTCCACTTT. Its protein is CASSLEYSPLHF.

This chain uses TRBV7-8 with TRBJ1-2; TRBD1 matches at 8 bases. Germline V CDR1 and CDR2: SGHVS, FQNEAQ. The CDR3 loop spans 13 amino acids. V dropped 8 bases and J dropped 6; count of bases not matched to a gene: 8. CDR3 bases: TGTGCCAGCTCGGGACAGGTCCTTAATGGCTACACCTTC. Translated, it gives CASSGQVLNGYTF.

CDR3 DNA: TGTGCCACCAGTCGAGACAGCTCCTACGAGCAGTACTTC. It codes for CATSRDSSYEQYF. This chain links TRBV24-1 with TRBJ2-7; weak D call: TRBD1 (5 bases). The CDR3 consists of 13 residues. Germline loops: CDR1 KGHDR, CDR2 SFDVKD. Trimming cost V 6 bases and J 0 bases, with 8 bases left between them.

This clone has just a few counts. This rearrangement joins TRBV2 to TRBJ2-3, with a weak D call TRBD2 (5 bases). The CDR3 length is 12 residues. Germline CDR1 and CDR2: SNHLY and FYNNEI. Trimming removed 6 bases from V and 6 bases from J, with 10 bases in between. This CDR3 reads CASSPLEDTQYF. The DNA for the CDR3 is TGTGCCAGCAGCCCACTAGAGGATACGCAGTATTTT.

This rearrangement joins TRBV7-9 to TRBJ2-3, with 8 bases lining up with TRBD1. The CDR3 totals 15 residues. The germline gives CDR1 SEHNR, CDR2 FQNEAQ (reference sequence). Trimming cost V 7 bases and J 2 bases; bases outside gene matches: 8. The CDR3 coding sequence is TGTGCCAGCACCACAGGGGGAAGCGACACAGATACGCAGTATTTT. Translation: CASTTGGSDTDTQYF.

This clone was recorded a few times. The chain carries TRBV5-4 and TRBJ1-2, with 9 bases that match TRBD1. Germline values: CDR1 SGHNT, CDR2 YYREEE (reference sequence). J was trimmed by 6 bases and V by 4 bases; bases with no gene match: 10. The CDR3 runs 15 residues. The CDR3 is CASSQEQGALDGYTF. The CDR3 DNA reads TGTGCCAGCAGCCAAGAACAGGGGGCGCTTGATGGCTACACCTTC.

J is TRBJ1-2 and V is TRBV18; TRBD1 might be the D (5 bases). Trimming removed 3 bases from V and 3 bases from J, with 11 bases in between. The CDR3 is made up of 14 amino acids. CDR1 is KGHSH, CDR2 LQKENI, per germline. In nucleotides, the CDR3 is TGTGCCAGCTCACCCCGGGGCGGAGACTATGGCTACACCTTC. Residues: CASSPRGGDYGYTF.

This chain links TRBV11-3 with TRBJ2-2; D perhaps matches TRBD2 (5 bases). The CDR3 covers 17 residues. Germline V CDR1 and CDR2: SGHNT, YENEEA. V lost 5 bases and J 4 bases, leaving 20 bases between the germline ends. The CDR3: CASSPSGWGEVTGELFF. The CDR3, as DNA: TGTGCCAGCAGCCCAAGTGGTTGGGGAGAAGTCACCGGGGAGCTGTTTTTT.

V is TRBV7-3 and J is TRBJ1-1; D ambiguous. The CDR3 runs to 13 residues. Trimming left V 1 base short and J 1 base short, with 4 bases between. Germline-derived CDR1 and CDR2 are SGHTA and FQGTGA. The CDR3 DNA reads as TGTGCCAGCAGCTTAAGGCAGAACACTGAAGCTTTCTTT. This encodes CASSLRQNTEAFF.

This clone showed up just a few times. The chain has TRBV2 and TRBJ1-1, with D possibly being TRBD1 (6 bases). The germline V gene has CDR1 SNHLY and CDR2 FYNNEI. V was clipped by 7 bases and J by 4 bases, with 16 bases between them. The CDR3 spans 14 residues. DNA of the CDR3: TGTGCCAGCACCACGGGGGGGGCGGGCACTGAAGCTTTCTTT. It yields the protein CASTTGGAGTEAFF.

The chain joins TRBV11-2 to TRBJ2-1; no clear D. Trimming cost V 1 base and J 0 bases, with 7 bases left between them. CDR1 is SGHAT, CDR2 FQNNGV, per germline. This CDR3 is 15 amino acids long. The CDR3 loop reads CASSLAPSSYNEQFF. DNA for the CDR3: TGTGCCAGCAGCTTAGCGCCAAGCTCCTACAATGAGCAGTTCTTC.

This chain connects TRBV6-5 to TRBJ2-7, with D perhaps TRBD1 or TRBD2 (5 bases each). The CDR3 is 13 residues long. CDR1 is MNHEY and CDR2 is SVGAGI in the germline V gene. Trimming took off 7 bases at V and 5 bases at J, with 15 bases between the two ends. This CDR3 reads CASKENWGHEQYF. The CDR3 coding sequence is TGTGCCAGCAAAGAAAATTGGGGACACGAGCAGTACTTC.

This clone was seen just once. J is TRBJ1-1 and V is TRBV30, with TRBD1 as a possible D gene (5 bases). Germline V gives CDR1 GTSNPN, CDR2 SVGIG (reference sequence). This CDR3 has 16 residues. V was clipped by 2 bases and J by 3 bases, with 19 bases between them. CDR3 amino acids: CAWSWWGGGLDTEAFF. The CDR3 DNA reads as TGTGCCTGGAGTTGGTGGGGGGGAGGATTGGACACTGAAGCTTTCTTT.

The sample holds one count of this clone. This chain joins TRBV6-5 and TRBJ1-6; 9 positions match TRBD1. The CDR3 is 15 amino acids. Germline V CDR1 and CDR2: MNHEY, SVGAGI. Trimming at V came to 6 bases and at J to 8 bases, leaving 8 bases not matched to a gene. The CDR3 region is CASSRGQGLYSPLHF. The CDR3 DNA sequence: TGTGCCAGCAGCAGGGGACAGGGTCTCTATTCACCCCTCCACTTT.

This clone has a handful of counts. This chain links TRBV4-1 with TRBJ1-2, with 10 bases lining up with TRBD1. Per the germline V gene, CDR1 is MGHRA and CDR2 is YSYEKL. The CDR3 extends over 15 amino acids. With 2 bases clipped from V and 4 bases from J, the junction kept 4 bases outside the gene matches. The CDR3, as DNA: TGCGCCAGCAGCCAACCGGGACAGGGGTCCTATGGCTACACCTTC. Its protein product is CASSQPGQGSYGYTF.

There are a few counts of this clone. The chain is built from TRBV30 and TRBJ1-2, with 10 nucleotides matching TRBD1. V lost 2 bases to trimming and J lost 8 bases; unmatched junction nucleotides: 20. From germline, CDR1 is GTSNPN and CDR2 SVGIG (reference sequence). The CDR3 totals 18 residues. The CDR3 DNA reads TGTGCCTGGAGTTACCCCGTTCCAGGGACAGGGGTCCCATGGGGCTACACCTTC. Translating gives CAWSYPVPGTGVPWGYTF.

The chain is built from TRBV13 and TRBJ1-3, with unresolved D. This CDR3 contains 15 residues. Trimming shortened V by 2 bases and J by 3 bases, and 11 bases separated the two germline ends. Per the germline V gene, CDR1 is PRHDT and CDR2 is FYEKMQ (reference sequence). The CDR3 bases are TGTGCCAGCAGCTTAAGGGTAGCGGGTGGAAACACCATATATTTT. This translates into CASSLRVAGGNTIYF.